A selection of T cell receptor beta chains follows, all from one sample in a study of OX40 agonist ivuxolimab in advanced cancers. This table comes from immunoSEQ multiplex PCR, and its TCRdb copy is limited to in-frame clones, with some not included. The repertoire holds around 100,000 clones, with about 86% as singletons. This specimen consisted of CD4+ or CD8+ T cells sorted from blood, obtained in a trial of the OX40 agonist ivuxolimab. The source is an adult with an advanced solid tumor such as melanoma, head and neck, liver or kidney cancer. Both conserved end residues are part of each CDR3. The D gene is left open where the match is weak. Rows give clone size only sometimes, using once, few, many, or a class for an expanded clone.

CDR3 | DNA | J | V | size | D | length
CASSPAIHQETQYF | TGTGCCAGCTCACCTGCGATCCACCAAGAGACCCAGTACTTC | TRBJ2-5 | TRBV18 | NA | NA | 14
CASSQGPGTRIGNEQFF | TGCGCCAGCAGCCAAGGTCCCGGGACTAGAATCGGGAATGAGCAGTTCTTC | TRBJ2-1 | TRBV4-3 | NA | TRBD2 | 17
CASSLAGSQETQYF | TGTGCCAGCAGCTTGGCAGGCTCCCAAGAGACCCAGTACTTC | TRBJ2-5 | TRBV5-4 | NA | NA | 14
CASSSRQGNNSPLHF | TGTGCCAGCAGCTCCCGACAGGGTAATAATTCACCCCTCCACTTT | TRBJ1-6 | TRBV5-4 | NA | TRBD1 | 15
CASSLGGGRSYEQYF | TGTGCCAGTAGTTTAGGGGGGGGTCGGTCCTACGAGCAGTACTTC | TRBJ2-7 | TRBV19 | NA | NA | 15
CASRDRTFYGYTF | TGTGCCAGCAGGGACAGGACCTTCTATGGCTACACCTTC | TRBJ1-2 | TRBV6-6 | NA | TRBD1 | 13
CASSQGSSYGYTF | TGTGCCAGCAGTCAAGGGTCCTCCTATGGCTACACCTTC | TRBJ1-2 | TRBV28 | NA | NA | 13
CSASYFNNQPQHF | TGCAGCGCTAGTTATTTCAACAATCAGCCCCAGCATTTT | TRBJ1-5 | TRBV29-1 | NA | NA | 13
CASSATGITSYEQYF | TGTGCCAGCTCTGCCACGGGGATCACCTCCTACGAGCAGTACTTC | TRBJ2-7 | TRBV18 | NA | NA | 15
CASSLGIGASYEQYF | TGTGCCAGCAGCTTAGGAATTGGGGCCTCCTACGAGCAGTACTTC | TRBJ2-7 | TRBV7-2 | NA | NA | 15
CASSLGQGSGNEQFF | TGTGCCAGCAGCTTGGGACAGGGAAGCGGGAATGAGCAGTTCTTC | TRBJ2-1 | TRBV5-4 | once | NA | 15
CAWTSGGQGGYGYTF | TGTGCCTGGACTTCGGGCGGGCAGGGTGGCTATGGCTACACCTTC | TRBJ1-2 | TRBV30 | NA | NA | 15
CASGEALMNTEAFF | TGTGCCTCCGGGGAGGCACTCATGAACACTGAAGCTTTCTTT | TRBJ1-1 | TRBV6-5 | NA | NA | 14
CASSSAWMDHNSPLHF | TGTGCCAGCAGCTCAGCGTGGATGGATCATAATTCACCCCTCCACTTT | TRBJ1-6 | TRBV14 | NA | NA | 16
CASSLAGQGLYEQYF | TGTGCCAGCAGCTTGGCGGGACAGGGTCTTTACGAGCAGTACTTC | TRBJ2-7 | TRBV5-8 | NA | TRBD1 | 15
CASSHGQGLIGTIYF | TGTGCCAGCAGCCACGGACAGGGGTTGATTGGCACCATATATTTT | TRBJ1-3 | TRBV7-9 | NA | TRBD1 | 15
CASEGDPYEQYF | TGTGCCAGCGAGGGGGATCCCTACGAGCAGTACTTC | TRBJ2-7 | TRBV5-8 | NA | NA | 12
CASGEGDTQYF | TGTGCCAGCGGTGAGGGGGATACGCAGTATTTT | TRBJ2-3 | TRBV2 | NA | NA | 11
CASSPGQGVNQPQHF | TGTGCCAGCTCACCGGGACAGGGGGTGAATCAGCCCCAGCATTTT | TRBJ1-5 | TRBV18 | NA | TRBD1 | 15
CASSRWDQPQHF | TGTGCCAGCAGCCGTTGGGATCAGCCCCAGCATTTT | TRBJ1-5 | TRBV7-9 | few | NA | 12
CASSEREEHEQYF | TGTGCCAGTAGCGAGCGGGAGGAGCACGAGCAGTACTTC | TRBJ2-7 | TRBV19 | NA | TRBD2 | 13
CASSLATGELFF | TGCGCCAGCAGCTTAGCGACCGGGGAGCTGTTTTTT | TRBJ2-2 | TRBV5-1 | NA | NA | 12
CASSQRTGSWETQYF | TGCGCCAGCAGCCAGCGAACAGGGTCGTGGGAGACCCAGTACTTC | TRBJ2-5 | TRBV4-3 | NA | NA | 15
CASSPVAGQPQHF | TGCGCCAGCAGCCCGGTGGCGGGTCAGCCCCAGCATTTT | TRBJ1-5 | TRBV5-1 | NA | NA | 13
CASSSVDRGQADYGYTF | TGTGCCAGTAGTTCAGTTGATCGGGGGCAGGCGGACTATGGCTACACCTTC | TRBJ1-2 | TRBV19 | NA | NA | 17
CASSRDRGSAQHF | TGCGCCAGCAGCCGGGACAGGGGGTCAGCCCAGCATTTT | TRBJ1-5 | TRBV6-5 | NA | TRBD1 | 13
CASSPRTSRRSYNEQFF | TGTGCCAGCTCCCCAAGGACTAGCCGACGCTCCTACAATGAGCAGTTCTTC | TRBJ2-1 | TRBV18 | NA | TRBD2 | 17
CASSLVASETQYF | TGTGCCAGCAGTCTGGTTGCTTCAGAGACCCAGTACTTC | TRBJ2-5 | TRBV11-1 | NA | NA | 13
CASSLGRTNTEAFF | TGTGCCAGCAGTTTGGGCAGGACAAACACTGAAGCTTTCTTT | TRBJ1-1 | TRBV27 | NA | NA | 14
CAGGEAFF | TGTGCTGGGGGTGAAGCTTTCTTT | TRBJ1-1 | TRBV7-9 | NA | NA | 8
CASSYGGVEKLFF | TGTGCCAGCAGTTACGGCGGAGTTGAAAAACTGTTTTTT | TRBJ1-4 | TRBV6-5 | once | NA | 13
CASSLTGSGEKLFF | TGCGCCAGCAGCTTGACAGGGTCAGGGGAAAAACTGTTTTTT | TRBJ1-4 | TRBV5-1 | NA | NA | 14
CASRGSMAGELFF | TGTGCTAGCCGCGGGAGTATGGCCGGGGAGCTGTTTTTT | TRBJ2-2 | TRBV7-7 | once | TRBD2 | 13
CASSLGGLFYF | TGTGCCAGCAGTTTGGGGGGACTGTTTTACTTC | TRBJ2-7 | TRBV11-2 | NA | NA | 11
CASSTRQGVGLRNEQFF | TGTGCCAGCAGCACCCGACAGGGGGTTGGTCTGAGGAATGAGCAGTTCTTC | TRBJ2-1 | TRBV7-9 | NA | TRBD1 | 17
CAISESIGGARLGNQPQHF | TGTGCCATCAGTGAGTCGATTGGGGGAGCGAGACTGGGCAATCAGCCCCAGCATTTT | TRBJ1-5 | TRBV10-3 | NA | NA | 19
CASSSQGKGGNTIYF | TGTGCCAGCAGTTCCCAGGGGAAGGGTGGAAACACCATATATTTT | TRBJ1-3 | TRBV27 | once | NA | 15
CSARAGNTIYF | TGCAGTGCTAGAGCCGGAAACACCATATATTTT | TRBJ1-3 | TRBV20-1 | few | NA | 11
CASSLKGRNEQFF | TGTGCCAGCAGTTTAAAGGGTAGGAATGAGCAGTTCTTC | TRBJ2-1 | TRBV27 | NA | NA | 13
CASSQNGQGTDTQYF | TGCGCCAGCAGCCAAAATGGACAGGGCACGGATACGCAGTATTTT | TRBJ2-3 | TRBV4-1 | NA | TRBD1 | 15
CAWSGLRASGGYTF | TGTGCCTGGAGTGGACTCCGGGCCTCGGGGGGCTACACCTTC | TRBJ1-2 | TRBV30 | NA | NA | 14
CASTIIGLSSNEQFF | TGTGCCAGTACTATTATAGGTCTCTCGAGCAATGAGCAGTTCTTC | TRBJ2-1 | TRBV19 | NA | NA | 15
CASSLASGRAGEQYF | TGTGCCAGCAGCTTGGCTAGCGGGAGGGCCGGTGAACAGTACTTC | TRBJ2-7 | TRBV11-2 | NA | TRBD2 | 15
CASSRTGRDYGYTF | TGTGCCAGCAGTCGAACAGGGCGCGACTATGGCTACACCTTC | TRBJ1-2 | TRBV6-5 | NA | NA | 14
CASSLHPGIYEQYF | TGTGCCAGCAGCTTACACCCCGGGATCTACGAGCAGTACTTC | TRBJ2-7 | TRBV7-2 | NA | NA | 14
CASREGLAGGYEQFF | TGTGCCAGCAGGGAGGGGCTAGCGGGAGGATATGAGCAGTTCTTC | TRBJ2-1 | TRBV2 | NA | TRBD2 | 15
CAWSSGDKNIQYF | TGTGCCTGGAGTTCGGGGGACAAAAACATTCAGTACTTC | TRBJ2-4 | TRBV30 | NA | NA | 13
CASSELALNYGYTF | TGTGCCAGCAGTGAATTGGCGCTTAACTATGGCTACACCTTC | TRBJ1-2 | TRBV2 | once | NA | 14
CAGDSDTEAFF | TGTGCCGGGGACTCGGACACTGAAGCTTTCTTT | TRBJ1-1 | TRBV30 | few | NA | 11
CASSEPAGRAPSYEQYF | TGTGCCAGCAGTGAACCAGCTGGCAGGGCCCCCTCCTACGAGCAGTACTTC | TRBJ2-7 | TRBV2 | NA | NA | 17
CASSIGLRDSPFF | TGTGCCAGTAGTATTGGGCTTCGGGACAGCCCGTTCTTC | TRBJ2-1 | TRBV19 | few | TRBD1 | 13
CASSSTRIYEQYF | TGTGCCAGCAGTTCAACCCGGATTTACGAGCAGTACTTC | TRBJ2-7 | TRBV27 | NA | NA | 13
CASSIPSGRVASGNTIYF | TGTGCCAGTAGTATCCCATCTGGGCGTGTGGCCTCTGGAAACACCATATATTTT | TRBJ1-3 | TRBV19 | NA | NA | 18